A single sample is the source of the 18 T cell receptor beta chains below, sequenced in a study of blood T cell repertoires in COVID-19 (TCRdb year 2020). Receptors were amplified or captured by the immunoSEQ multiplex PCR assay. Imported from immuneACCESS, the table was reduced by TCRdb to in-frame sequences with V and J called. These copies leave out some clones; in studies compared against another copy, an unresolved V gene accounts for under half, and the cause of the remainder is not known. The sample table contains approximately 70,000 clones; only one count was recorded for about four fifths of them. Together, the top ten hold 0.65% to 0.9% of the sample. The sample was peripheral blood. The receptors were sampled from a woman in her 70s with acute or convalescent COVID-19.

CDR3 in amino acids: CASSQDRDSYTDTQYF. CDR3 nucleotide sequence: TGCGCCAGCAGCCAAGATCGGGACAGTTACACAGATACGCAGTATTTT. The V gene is TRBV4-3, the J gene TRBJ2-3; 7 nucleotides align to TRBD1. The germline V gene has CDR1 LGHNA and CDR2 YSLEER. This CDR3 has 16 amino acids. The junction had 5 bases not matched to a gene; V was cut back by 0 bases and J by 2 bases.

The chain carries TRBV11-3 and TRBJ1-1; a possible D gene is TRBD1 (5 bases). Germline lookup yields CDR1 SGHNT and CDR2 YENEEA. Trimming removed 7 bases from V and 0 bases from J, with 18 bases in between. The CDR3 length is 16 residues. The CDR3 sequence: CASTRPAGPLNTEAFF. The CDR3 coding sequence is TGTGCCAGCACCCGCCCGGCAGGGCCCCTGAACACTGAAGCTTTCTTT.

The gene calls are TRBV19 and TRBJ2-4; D is possibly TRBD1 (6 bases). V was cut by 2 bases and J by 4 bases, with 9 bases left in between. CDR1 and CDR2 (germline): LNHDA, SQIVND (reference sequence). There are 14 residues in the CDR3. CDR3 loop: CASSIPTGKNIQYF. The CDR3 DNA follows: TGTGCCAGTAGTATACCTACAGGGAAAAACATTCAGTACTTC.

V usage is TRBV10-3 and J usage is TRBJ2-5; TRBD1 agrees at 11 bases. Trimming took 6 bases from V and 5 from J; bases not matched to a gene: 8. CDR1 and CDR2 (germline): ENHRY, SYGVKD. The length of the CDR3 is 15 residues. This CDR3 reads CAIRRGTGGIETQYF. CDR3 sequence (DNA): TGTGCCATCAGACGCGGGACAGGGGGAATTGAGACCCAGTACTTC.

The V and J genes are TRBV19 and TRBJ2-2; D might be TRBD2 (6 bases). V dropped 5 bases and J dropped 0 bases, with 13 bases sitting between them. The germline V gene encodes CDR1 LNHDA and CDR2 SQIVND (reference sequence). The CDR3 has 16 amino acids. CDR3 sequence reads: CASSPFGGSNTGELFF. The CDR3 DNA is TGTGCCAGTAGTCCTTTTGGGGGGTCGAACACCGGGGAGCTGTTTTTT.

This clone has a handful of counts. The CDR3 sequence is CASRGTGVYSPLHF. The CDR3 region has the DNA TGTGCCAGCAGGGGGACAGGTGTCTATTCACCCCTCCACTTT. The chain employs TRBV2 and TRBJ1-6, with TRBD1 matching over 8 bases. The CDR3 runs to 14 residues. CDR1 SNHLY and CDR2 FYNNEI come from the germline V gene. V lost 6 bases and J lost 8; bases outside the gene matches: 6.

This clone occurred a few times. The gene calls are TRBV19 and TRBJ2-2; no clear D gene. This CDR3 is 14 amino acids long. Trimming removed 2 bases from V and 4 bases from J, with 8 bases in between. Germline V gives CDR1 LNHDA, CDR2 SQIVND (reference sequence). The chain's CDR3 is CASSIIQLTGELFF. Here the CDR3 DNA reads TGTGCCAGTAGTATAATACAGCTCACCGGGGAGCTGTTTTTT.

The genes are TRBV12-3 or TRBV12-4 and TRBJ1-3; no clear D gene. The ends were cut back, 6 bases at V and 4 bases at J, with 10 bases in the middle. The CDR3 extends over 13 amino acids. The CDR3 reads CASRKERGNTIYF. CDR3 in DNA: TGTGCCAGCAGGAAAGAGAGGGGAAACACCATATATTTT.

The V call is TRBV12-3 or TRBV12-4, the J call TRBJ2-1; weak D call: TRBD1 (5 bases). The CDR3 totals 13 residues. The ends were cut back, 5 bases at V and 6 bases at J, with 11 bases in the middle. This CDR3 reads CASSRTDTNEQFF. As DNA, the CDR3 is TGTGCCAGCAGTCGGACGGACACCAATGAGCAGTTCTTC.

The chain couples TRBV11-2 to TRBJ1-2; 8 positions agree with TRBD1. J gave up 6 bases and V 5 bases, and 5 bases lay outside the gene matches. The CDR3 contains 13 residues. In germline, CDR1 is SGHAT, CDR2 FQNNGV. The CDR3, as DNA: TGTGCCAGCAGCCAGGACAGGGAGGATGGCTACACCTTC. Its translation is CASSQDREDGYTF. The full variable domain, with the rest looked up from reference TRBV11-2 and TRBJ1-2, is EAGVAQSPRYKIIEKRQSVAFWCNPISGHATLYWYQQILGQGPKLLIQFQNNGVVDDSQLPKDRFSAERLKGVDSTLKIQPAKLEDSAVYLCASSQDREDGYTFGSGTRLTVV.

V is TRBV5-1 and J is TRBJ1-3; 8 positions match TRBD1. The CDR3 totals 13 residues. The trim removed 1 base at V and 8 bases at J, leaving 2 bases unmatched. The germline V gene has CDR1 SGHRS and CDR2 YFSETQ. CDR3 coding DNA: TGCGCCAGCAGCTTGCAGGACAGGGACACCATATATTTT. As protein: CASSLQDRDTIYF.

The chain combines TRBV7-9 with TRBJ1-1; D is undetermined. Germline loops: CDR1 SEHNR, CDR2 FQNEAQ (reference sequence). This CDR3 has 15 residues. V lost 3 bases and J lost 5, with 16 bases in between. CDR3 sequence reads: CASSLLGAGETEAFF. The CDR3 coding sequence is TGTGCCAGCAGCTTGTTGGGTGCCGGGGAGACTGAAGCTTTCTTT.

The chain employs TRBV6-5 and TRBJ2-2, with a possible D match to TRBD1 (6 bases). The CDR3 covers 13 residues. Germline CDR1 MNHEY, CDR2 SVGAGI. V shed 8 bases and J shed 1 base, with 8 bases lying between them. The CDR3 DNA reads TGTGCCAGCCAGGGGAAGAACACCGGGGAGCTGTTTTTT. This codes for CASQGKNTGELFF.

The genes are TRBV7-2 and TRBJ2-1, with 9 bases that match TRBD2. The germline gives CDR1 SGHTA, CDR2 FQGNSA. After removal of 0 bases from V and 7 bases from J, the junction contained 10 bases not matched to a gene. This CDR3 spans 17 amino acids. The CDR3: CASSLAQAGGRGNEQFF. The CDR3 nucleotides are TGTGCCAGCAGCTTAGCGCAGGCGGGAGGGCGGGGGAATGAGCAGTTCTTC.

This clone is a singleton in its sample. The V and J genes are TRBV30 and TRBJ1-3; 7 bases line up with TRBD1. Trimming took 5 bases from V and 0 from J; bases not matched to a gene: 4. The germline CDR1 and CDR2 sequences are GTSNPN and SVGIG (reference sequence). The CDR3 covers 14 residues. CDR3 coding DNA: TGTGCCTGGCTCCGACAGGGCTCTGGAAACACCATATATTTT. Translating it yields CAWLRQGSGNTIYF.

The chain carries TRBV6-5 and TRBJ1-2; TRBD1 aligns across 10 bases. Germline V gives CDR1 MNHEY, CDR2 SVGAGI. The V gene end was trimmed by 11 bases and the J gene end by 4 bases; junction bases not matched to a gene: 10. The CDR3 is made up of 14 amino acids. The CDR3 sequence: CAGEGQGQSYGYTF. CDR3 sequence (DNA): TGTGCCGGAGAGGGACAGGGGCAAAGCTATGGCTACACCTTC.

The rearrangement uses TRBV4-2 and TRBJ2-1; perhaps TRBD1 as D (5 bases). The CDR3 sequence is 15 residues long. V shed 4 bases and J shed 3 bases, with 13 bases lying between them. The germline V gene has CDR1 LGHNA and CDR2 YNFKEQ. The CDR3 spells CASSPQGALYNEQFF. DNA for the CDR3: TGTGCCAGCAGCCCACAAGGGGCCCTCTACAATGAGCAGTTCTTC.

V gene TRBV5-1 combines with J gene TRBJ1-2, with D hard to call. The CDR3 runs 13 residues. V dropped 7 bases and J dropped 4 bases, with 14 bases sitting between them. Looked up from germline, CDR1 is SGHRS and CDR2 is YFSETQ. The CDR3 is CASAFEHRYGYTF. For the CDR3, the DNA is TGCGCCAGCGCCTTTGAACACCGCTATGGCTACACCTTC.